A single sample gave rise to the 9 T cell receptor beta chains below, sequenced in a study of blood T cell repertoires in COVID-19. Here immunoSEQ multiplex PCR was the method, and the copy in TCRdb shows in-frame clones only, minus some. The sample gives roughly 260,000 clones, over 75% of which show up once; about 1.9% is in the top ten. The sample was PBMCs or T cells enriched from blood (not recorded which). Receptors originate from a woman aged 45 to 65 who had recovered from COVID-19.

The rearrangement joins TRBV19 to TRBJ1-3; 9 bases are shared with TRBD1. The length of the CDR3 is 16 residues. Per the germline V gene, CDR1 is LNHDA and CDR2 is SQIVND (reference sequence). V shed 6 bases and J 4 bases; nucleotides not matched to a gene: 10. The CDR3 DNA follows: TGTGCCAGTAGATACATCTCCGGGACAGGGGGAAACACCATATATTTT. As protein: CASRYISGTGGNTIYF.

This chain links TRBV7-8 with TRBJ2-3, with TRBD2 matching 10 bases. Germline-derived CDR1 and CDR2 are SGHVS and FQNEAQ. The junction had 9 bases not matched to a gene; V was cut back by 5 bases and J by 4 bases. The CDR3 is 16 residues long. CDR3 amino acids: CASSLRAGGWADTQYF. The DNA of the CDR3 is TGTGCCAGCAGCCTTAGAGCGGGAGGGTGGGCAGATACGCAGTATTTT.

The chain has TRBV13 and TRBJ2-1; 7 positions match TRBD2. CDR3 length equals 12 residues. Per the germline V gene, CDR1 is PRHDT and CDR2 is FYEKMQ (reference sequence). Trimming at V came to 4 bases and at J to 6 bases, leaving 0 bases not matched to a gene. CDR3 region: CASSWGGNEQFF. The CDR3 region has the DNA TGTGCCAGCAGCTGGGGGGGCAATGAGCAGTTCTTC.

This clone was counted once. V is TRBV2 and J is TRBJ1-2; 9 bases are shared with TRBD1. The germline gives CDR1 SNHLY, CDR2 FYNNEI. The V and J ends lost 5 bases and 3 bases, in that order; junction bases with no gene match: 4. The CDR3 is 14 amino acids. The CDR3 spells CASSTGGADYGYTF. CDR3 bases: TGTGCCAGCAGTACAGGGGGCGCGGACTATGGCTACACCTTC.

The rearrangement links TRBV30 to TRBJ2-3; no definite D call. The CDR3 runs to 12 residues. Germline loops: CDR1 GTSNPN, CDR2 SVGIG (reference sequence). V lost 2 bases and J 6 bases, leaving 9 bases between the germline ends. The CDR3 coding sequence is TGTGCCTGGAGTCCTTACATCGATACGCAGTATTTT. This codes for CAWSPYIDTQYF.

This chain connects TRBV7-2 to TRBJ1-2, with 9 nucleotides matching TRBD1. CDR3 length equals 14 residues. The germline V gene encodes CDR1 SGHTA and CDR2 FQGNSA. Trimming removed 4 bases from V and 4 bases from J; junction bases left unmatched: 4. In DNA, the CDR3 is TGTGCCAGCAGCTCGACAGGGGGTAGCTATGGCTACACCTTC. Amino acids: CASSSTGGSYGYTF.

The CDR3 bases are TGTGCCAGCATTGGACAGGGCGCTTACGAGCAGTACTTC. Amino acids: CASIGQGAYEQYF. The chain employs TRBV6-5 and TRBJ2-7; 8 nucleotides align to TRBD1. The trim removed 7 bases at V and 4 bases at J, leaving 6 bases unmatched. The CDR3 totals 13 residues. Germline CDR1 and CDR2: MNHEY and SVGAGI.

The V and J genes are TRBV9 and TRBJ1-4; 11 nucleotides agree with TRBD1. V lost 0 bases and J lost 8; bases outside the gene matches: 0. This CDR3 region has 14 residues. The germline V gene encodes CDR1 SGDLS and CDR2 YYNGEE. The CDR3 bases are TGTGCCAGCAGCGTAGGGACAGGGGGCGAAAAACTGTTTTTT. This translates into CASSVGTGGEKLFF.

This clone has only one observation. The chain joins TRBV7-9 to TRBJ2-7; 8 positions match TRBD1. The CDR3 spans 14 residues. V lost 5 bases, J lost 2 bases, and 5 bases stayed unmatched. Germline CDR1 reads SEHNR; CDR2 reads FQNEAQ (reference sequence). The CDR3 region is CASSRRQGPYEQYF. DNA for the CDR3: TGTGCCAGCAGCCGCCGACAGGGGCCCTACGAGCAGTACTTC.